These 14 T cell receptor beta chains share one sample of origin, sequenced in a study of T-cell memory formation after mild COVID-19 (dated by TCRdb to about 2021). The library came from 5' RACE. Sequencing was carried out with an Illumina NovaSeq 6000. In-frame beta chains were kept once TCRdb had trimmed the public reads at Q25 with fastp and called clones with MiXCR. Records with the same CDR3 protein are collapsed into one entry carrying the most frequent genes and DNA. The sample has about 340,000 distinct CDR3 sequences on record, 20% to 25% of them singletons. The top ten constitute roughly 23% of the sample. Input material: PBMCs or a T cell subset sorted from them (not recorded which). The receptors stem from a man between 18 and 29 years old who had mild COVID-19 (a few samples of this study predate the infection). The sample titles of this study are shuffled in the database, so cell type and time point are left out; the donor was told from shared clones.

This clonotype was observed a handful of times. The V gene is TRBV7-8, the J gene TRBJ1-1; 7 bases agree with TRBD1. In germline, CDR1 is SGHVS, CDR2 FQNEAQ. Trimming removed 4 bases from V and 0 bases from J; junction bases left unmatched: 5. The CDR3 totals 15 residues. This chain's CDR3 is CASSSTGTVNTEAFF. As DNA, the CDR3 is TGTGCCAGCAGCTCAACCGGGACAGTGAACACTGAAGCTTTCTTT.

This clonotype was picked up a small number of times. The chain links TRBV6-5 to TRBJ2-3, with TRBD2 identical over 9 bases. The J segment lost 5 bases and the V segment lost 0 bases, leaving 6 bases of the junction unmatched. The CDR3 loop spans 16 amino acids. Germline V gives CDR1 MNHEY, CDR2 SVGAGI. CDR3 sequence: CASSYSLAGIEDTQYF. The CDR3 DNA sequence: TGTGCCAGCAGTTACTCTCTAGCGGGGATCGAAGATACGCAGTATTTT.

This clonotype was seen repeatedly, ten times or more. The chain combines TRBV12-3 or TRBV12-4 with TRBJ2-1; the D is unclear. This CDR3 has 12 amino acids. The V end was cut by 2 bases, the J end by 15 bases, with 14 bases between. The CDR3 loop reads CASSLSNGLRFF. The CDR3 coding sequence is TGTGCCAGCAGTTTAAGCAACGGCCTAAGGTTCTTC.

The sample holds a few counts of this clonotype. The rearrangement links TRBV29-1 to TRBJ2-7; D tentatively reads TRBD1 or TRBD2 (5 bases each). The CDR3 covers 14 residues. V was shortened by 7 bases and J by 0 bases, with 16 bases between the two germline ends. Germline V gene lookup returns CDR1 SQVTM and CDR2 ANQGSEA. CDR3 sequence (DNA): TGCAGCGCCCCGGGGCCCGGGTCCTCCTACGAGCAGTACTTC. Its translation is CSAPGPGSSYEQYF.

This chain links TRBV7-9 with TRBJ2-1; D is ambiguous. This CDR3 is built from 17 residues. Trimming pared 2 bases from V and 4 bases from J, leaving 18 bases between. Germline CDR1 is SEHNR and CDR2 is FQNEAQ (reference sequence). CDR3 residues: CASSLFPGAKRYNEQFF. The DNA for the CDR3 is TGTGCCAGCAGCTTATTCCCGGGTGCTAAACGTTACAATGAGCAGTTCTTC.

This clonotype was detected only a few times. This chain links TRBV29-1 with TRBJ2-5, with 9 bases identical to TRBD1. V dropped 6 bases and J dropped 4; count of bases not matched to a gene: 9. The germline V gene encodes CDR1 SQVTM and CDR2 ANQGSEA. CDR3 length: 14 residues. CDR3 residues: CSVAGTGPGETQYF. CDR3 sequence (DNA): TGCAGCGTGGCCGGGACAGGGCCGGGAGAGACCCAGTACTTC.

J is TRBJ2-5 and V is TRBV23-1, with D uncertain. TRBV23-1 qualifies as an ORF whose function is uncertain. This CDR3 comprises 14 residues. The V and J ends lost 6 bases and 5 bases respectively, with 16 bases between them. DNA for the CDR3: TGCGCCAGCAGGCTAGTCAAAGAAGGGGAGACCCAGTACTTC. It yields the protein CASRLVKEGETQYF.

The rearrangement uses TRBV15 and TRBJ2-2; D perhaps matches TRBD1 (5 bases). Trimming left V 1 base short and J 6 bases short, with 18 bases between. This CDR3 has 17 amino acids. Germline lookup yields CDR1 LNHNV and CDR2 YYDKDF (reference sequence). This chain's CDR3 is CATSRVGRASFPGELFF. CDR3 nucleotides: TGTGCCACCAGCAGAGTGGGCAGGGCCTCCTTCCCCGGGGAGCTGTTTTTT. Looking up the rest from reference TRBV15 and TRBJ2-2 gives the full variable domain: DAMVIQNPRYQVTQFGKPVTLSCSQTLNHNVMYWYQQKSSQAPKLLFHYYDKDFNNEADTPDNFQSRRPNTSFCFLDIRSPGLGDTAMYLCATSRVGRASFPGELFFGEGSRLTVL.

This clonotype has more than one count but fewer than ten. The CDR3: CASSRGLTNEKLFF. CDR3 nucleotides: TGTGCCAGCAGCCGAGGGTTAACTAATGAAAAACTGTTTTTT. The chain has TRBV7-2 and TRBJ1-4; unclear D gene. Trimming took off 5 bases at V and 1 base at J, with 8 bases between the two ends. The length of the CDR3 is 14 residues. Germline values: CDR1 SGHTA, CDR2 FQGNSA.

This clonotype was seen repeatedly, ten times or more. The chain is built from TRBV11-2 and TRBJ2-2, with 8 nucleotides matching TRBD2. The V and J ends lost 3 bases and 7 bases, in that order; junction bases with no gene match: 7. The CDR3 has 15 residues. The germline gives CDR1 SGHAT, CDR2 FQNNGV. The CDR3 DNA sequence: TGTGCCAGCAGCTTTCAGGCGGGGGGAGTCGGGGAGCTGTTTTTT. This translates into CASSFQAGGVGELFF.

In its sample, this clonotype was seen many times. This chain connects TRBV20-1 to TRBJ2-5; the match to TRBD2 covers 10 bases. This CDR3 has 16 amino acids. Germline CDR1 reads DFQATT; CDR2 reads SNEGSKA (reference sequence). Losses at the gene ends were 1 base for V and 5 bases for J; bases not matched to a gene: 10. The DNA for the CDR3 is TGCAGTGCTAGAGCCAGCGGGGGGGCTGACTGGGAGACCCAGTACTTC. Translation gives CSARASGGADWETQYF.

The chain couples TRBV5-1 to TRBJ1-2; D is perhaps TRBD1 (6 bases). The CDR3 has 14 amino acids. Trimming cost V 0 bases and J 7 bases, with 13 bases left between them. The germline V gene encodes CDR1 SGHRS and CDR2 YFSETQ. CDR3 bases: TGCGCCAGCAGCTTGGCGGGGGCTAGCGGTGGCTACACCTTC. Residues: CASSLAGASGGYTF.

The chain couples TRBV7-9 to TRBJ2-7; perhaps D is TRBD1 or TRBD2 (5 bases each). Trimming removed 5 bases from V and 7 bases from J, with 15 bases in between. This CDR3 spans 13 amino acids. Germline V CDR1 and CDR2: SEHNR, FQNEAQ (reference sequence). CDR3 in amino acids: CASSPGRGGEQYV. DNA of the CDR3: TGTGCCAGCAGCCCCGGTCGGGGCGGGGAGCAGTACGTC.

This clonotype has only a few counts. This chain's CDR3 is CASSRDGSVFTYGYTF. CDR3 sequence (DNA): TGTGCCAGCAGTAGGGACGGTTCAGTTTTTACCTATGGCTACACCTTC. This rearrangement joins TRBV6-6 to TRBJ1-2, with TRBD1 as a possible D gene (5 bases). Germline assignment: CDR1 MNHNY and CDR2 SVGAGI (reference sequence). The CDR3 extends over 16 amino acids. The V end was cut by 5 bases, the J end by 4 bases, with 20 bases between.